This T cell receptor (beta chain) was profiled in a study of blood T cell repertoires in COVID-19. Study background: Italy, Spain and the United States were the sources of the convalescent and acute COVID-19 samples.

Patients of the Seattle cohort, enrolled during active infection, were followed longitudinally. Repertoires were generated with immunoSEQ multiplex PCR, while TCRdb's copy carries only in-frame clones and drops some. The repertoire consists of some 160,000 clones, with around four fifths occurring once and the leading ten covering about 8.1%. This clone has just a few counts. The V gene end was trimmed by 3 bases and the J gene end by 8 bases; junction bases not matched to a gene: 1. The CDR3 is made up of 11 amino acids. Per the germline V gene, CDR1 is DFQATT and CDR2 is SNEGSKA (reference sequence).

The material sequenced was peripheral blood. This sequence was found in a woman aged 80 or over with COVID-19, enrolled during active disease. This sequence joins TRBV20-1 and TRBJ2-1, with 7 bases fitting TRBD2. CDR3 sequence reads: CSASSGHEQFF. As DNA, the CDR3 is TGCAGTGCTAGTAGCGGGCATGAGCAGTTCTTC.